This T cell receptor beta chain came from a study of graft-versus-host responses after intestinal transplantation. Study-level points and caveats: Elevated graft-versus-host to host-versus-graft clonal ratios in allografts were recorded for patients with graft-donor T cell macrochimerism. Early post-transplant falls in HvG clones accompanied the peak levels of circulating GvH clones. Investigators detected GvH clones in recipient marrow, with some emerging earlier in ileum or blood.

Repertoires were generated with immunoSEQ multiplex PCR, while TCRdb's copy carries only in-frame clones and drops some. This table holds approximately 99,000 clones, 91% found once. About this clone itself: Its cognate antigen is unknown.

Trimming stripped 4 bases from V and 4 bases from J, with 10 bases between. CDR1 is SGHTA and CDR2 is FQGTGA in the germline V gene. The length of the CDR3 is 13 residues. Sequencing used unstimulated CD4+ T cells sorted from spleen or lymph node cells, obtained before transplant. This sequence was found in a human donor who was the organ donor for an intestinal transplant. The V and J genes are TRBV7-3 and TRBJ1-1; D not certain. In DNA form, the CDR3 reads TGTGCCAGCAGCTACCGTTTAGCCACTGAAGCTTTCTTT. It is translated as CASSYRLATEAFF.